Listed here is a single T cell receptor beta chain. Its antigen is still unknown. It was by 5'RACE template switching with UMIs that TCR beta cDNA was made. TCRdb re-called the 5' RACE reads and catalogs CDR3 proteins one per entry, DNA excluded. This table lists some 600,000 distinct CDR3 sequences. Per the germline V gene, CDR1 is KGHSH and CDR2 is LQKENI. The CDR3 length is 12 residues. The data stem from a study of T cells expressing NK-cell markers. Background on the study: It was sorted CD3+CD56+NKG2C+, CD3+CD56+NKG2C- and CD3+CD56-NKG2C+ T cells that supplied the TCR beta repertoires. HCMV serostatus: seven of eight sequenced donors positive, one negative.

Study-level results: Dominant NKG2C+ clonotypes made up roughly 1.0-7.0% of CD8+ T cells in roughly 6 donors.

The receptor comes from a man between 18 and 29 years old in good health. The chain carries TRBV18 and TRBJ2-5. Sequencing was done on a sample of blood T cells: a sorted CD56 or NKG2C T cell subset, CD4+ or CD8+ T cells, or bulk PBMC T cells (not recorded which). Here the CDR3 reads CASSRQEETQYF.